This TCR beta chain emerged from a study of T cells after yellow fever vaccination. TCRdb re-derived calls from the 5' RACE reads in MiXCR, one entry per CDR3 protein. Among about 340,000 distinct CDR3 sequences listed, more than 8.5% were seen once. Sequenced here: PBMCs, sampled on the day of the first yellow fever vaccination. This TCR was sampled from a man between 18 and 35 years old who received the YFV17D yellow fever vaccine.

CDR3 bases: TGTGCCAGCCACAGGGGGCGGAATGAGCAGTTCTTC. It yields the protein CASHRGRNEQFF. This chain connects TRBV7-9 to TRBJ2-1, with 9 positions matching TRBD1. Germline values: CDR1 SEHNR, CDR2 FQNEAQ (reference sequence). The CDR3 loop spans 12 amino acids. After removal of 8 bases from V and 7 bases from J, the junction contained 3 bases not matched to a gene.